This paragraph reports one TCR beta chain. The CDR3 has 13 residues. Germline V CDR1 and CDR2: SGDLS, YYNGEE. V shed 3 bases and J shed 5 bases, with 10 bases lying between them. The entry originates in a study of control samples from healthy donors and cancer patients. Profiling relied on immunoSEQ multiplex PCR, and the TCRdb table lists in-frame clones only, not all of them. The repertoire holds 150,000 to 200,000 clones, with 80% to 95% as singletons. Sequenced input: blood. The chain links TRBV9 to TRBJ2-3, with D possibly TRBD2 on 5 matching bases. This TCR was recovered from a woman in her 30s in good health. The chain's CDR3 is CASSGFRGDTQYF. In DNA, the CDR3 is TGTGCCAGCAGCGGATTCCGGGGAGATACGCAGTATTTT.